This TCR beta chain was profiled in a study of beta chain features in type 1 diabetes (dated by TCRdb to the late 2010s). Turning to the overall study: Mean age, gender distribution, total cell number and subset yield were not different between patients and healthy donors. A total of roughly 98,000,000 sorted cells were examined across all samples, and RNA yield correlated strongly with the number of cells per subset. Regulatory and stem cell-like memory subsets were isolated from only 8 patients and 8 healthy donors, whereas naive and central memory subsets came from all 30 or so donors. The study compared the TCRB repertoires of sorted circulating CD4+ T cell subsets in recently diagnosed type 1 diabetes patients with those in matched healthy donors. Broader findings and caveats from the paper: The naive, central memory and regulatory TCRB repertoires appeared to resemble one another more closely among patients than among healthy donors. At VDJ recombination sites, type 1 diabetes patients had fewer insertions and more deleted nucleotides, which implies abnormalities in thymic rearrangement. Shorter templates might have been favored by PCR, but patient and control samples were amplified and corrected together, so both groups would have been affected equally by any skew. Type 1 diabetes patients showed a moderate but significant shortening of TCRB CDR3 length in all four CD4+ subsets. Sequencing cDNA rather than genomic DNA could over-represent highly expressing activated cells, although activation and CD3 levels did not differ between groups. Because small numbers of individuals were included in the HLA sub-analyses, any influence of HLA type on TCRB rearrangement was left unresolved.

All of the isolated RNA was reverse transcribed with the High Capacity cDNA Reverse Transcription Kit, so expressed TCRB transcripts were sequenced. Naive, central memory and regulatory T cell samples underwent deep immunoSEQ sequencing, averaging about 3.57 million total reads per sample. Sorted cells were lysed in RLT buffer, and RNA was extracted using DNase-treated RNeasy Micro or Mini kits according to cell number. To prevent cross-contamination, every cell subset was processed on its own, while patient and healthy donor samples were processed together. The immunoSEQ multiplex PCR was used to amplify TCRB sequences from cDNA, yielding 87-bp fragments that span the CDR3 region. Sequencing of the amplicons was performed on the Illumina HiSeq platform. The study's processing was this. Synthetic template baselines were used to correct PCR bias computationally, reads within Hamming distance 2 were collapsed together, and singletons that could not be merged were discarded. By aligning reads against IMGT, V, D and J genes, CDR3 length, and insertions or deletions at six rearrangement sites were assigned. Within each subset, clonotype counts were normalized to the number of sorted cells before true diversity and Gini coefficients were calculated with the tcR R package. The overlap coefficient, calculated on TCRB nucleotide sequences, was used to measure repertoire sharing. Out-of-frame TCRB sequences from naive cells were analyzed as a proxy for the pre-selection repertoire. Held by TCRdb, this immuneACCESS table contains in-frame sequences only and omits some clones. Under half of the omission traces to an unresolved V gene where checked; the cause of the rest is unknown. That table is the source of V, J and clone size, and D and trimming were worked out from the DNA. Here the sample has hundreds of thousands of clones; approximately 15% occur a single time. Of the sample, about 0.034% is held by the ten largest clones.

In this sample, this clone turned up many times. Its antigen remains undetermined. Base quality data are lacking; no much larger clone is found one base away. Each donor gave one peripheral blood draw, averaging approximately 120 mL, which was collected into heparinised tubes. A BD FACSAria II and a panel including CD45RO, CCR7, CD25, CD127, CD95 and CD27 were used to sort naive, central memory, regulatory and stem cell-like memory CD4+ T cells. All sorted populations exceeded 95% purity. PBMCs were separated immediately by Lymphoprep density gradient centrifugation and were stained directly, without being cultured. So that batch effects would be minimized, each experiment stained and sorted samples in pairs, pairing one healthy donor with one patient. Sequences LNHDA (CDR1) and SQIVND (CDR2) are obtained from the germline V gene (reference sequence). V is shortened by 6 bases, J by 6 bases, and the region joining them spans 13 bases. Its CDR3 holds 13 amino acids, cysteine through phenylalanine. The entry retains the CDR3 DNA only, 39 bases that are in frame from base 1.

The chain is encoded by TRBV19 joined to TRBJ2-3, and perhaps TRBD2 as D gene, on 5 matching bases. The sequenced material came from naive CD4+ T cells from blood. What this sample's cell subset or site label stands for: true naive CD4+ T cells. The sequence was obtained from a man in his thirties or forties in good health. The CDR3 region has the sequence CASSSNSEDTQYF. Here is the DNA: TGTGCCAGTAGCTCAAATAGCGAGGATACGCAGTATTTT.